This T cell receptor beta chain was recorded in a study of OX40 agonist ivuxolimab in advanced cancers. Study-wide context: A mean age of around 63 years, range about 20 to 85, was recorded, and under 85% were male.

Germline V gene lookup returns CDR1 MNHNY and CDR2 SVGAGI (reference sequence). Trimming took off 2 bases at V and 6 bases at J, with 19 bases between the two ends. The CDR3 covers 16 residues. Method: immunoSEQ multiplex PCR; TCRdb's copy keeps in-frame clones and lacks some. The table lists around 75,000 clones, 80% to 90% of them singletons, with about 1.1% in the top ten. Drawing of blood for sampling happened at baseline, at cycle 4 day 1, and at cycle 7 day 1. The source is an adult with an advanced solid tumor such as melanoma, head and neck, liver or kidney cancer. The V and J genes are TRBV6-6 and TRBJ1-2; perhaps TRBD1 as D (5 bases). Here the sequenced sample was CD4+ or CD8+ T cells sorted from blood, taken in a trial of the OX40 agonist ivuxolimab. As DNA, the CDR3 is TGTGCCAGCAGTTACATGTTGGTCGGGGGGAGAAATGGCTACACCTTC. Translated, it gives CASSYMLVGGRNGYTF.